The clone carrying this T cell receptor (beta chain) was observed at least ten times. Its target is not known. This sample is part of a study of blood T cells in healthy people across ages. Findings and caveats of the study: Older age went with lower TCR beta diversity per million T cells, in a roughly linear way. Investigators treated diversity estimates from one million T cells as underestimates.

The use of a sample-barcoded 5' primer and a J-beta primer mix characterized a second PCR of about 7 to 12 cycles. TCRdb processed the 5' RACE reads anew with MiXCR; each CDR3 protein has one entry. This table holds some 790,000 distinct CDR3 sequences, roughly 26% found once. The CDR3 loop spans 12 amino acids. Germline V gene data show CDR1 as KGHSH and CDR2 as LQKENI. The V gene lost 6 bases and the J gene lost 9 bases, with 12 bases spanning the gap. Healthy Caucasian individuals from Russia aged about 6 to 95 served as donors. The sequence derives from an elderly woman in good health. V is TRBV18 and J is TRBJ2-1; no clear D. Input material: blood. This CDR3 reads CASSSRSGEQFF. The CDR3 bases are TGTGCCAGCTCGAGCAGGTCGGGTGAGCAGTTCTTC.